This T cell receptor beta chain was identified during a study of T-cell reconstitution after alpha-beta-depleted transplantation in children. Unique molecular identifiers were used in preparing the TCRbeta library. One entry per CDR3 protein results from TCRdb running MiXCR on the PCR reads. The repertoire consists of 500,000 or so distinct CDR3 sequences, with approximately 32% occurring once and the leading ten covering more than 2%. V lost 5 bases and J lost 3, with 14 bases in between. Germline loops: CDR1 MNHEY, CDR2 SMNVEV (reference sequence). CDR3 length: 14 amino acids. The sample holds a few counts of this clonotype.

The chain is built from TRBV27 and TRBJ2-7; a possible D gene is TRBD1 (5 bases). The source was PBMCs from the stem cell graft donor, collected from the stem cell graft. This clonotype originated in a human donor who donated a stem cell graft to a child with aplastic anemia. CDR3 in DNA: TGTGCCAGCAGTCTAACTACAGGAGTCTACGAGCAGTACTTC. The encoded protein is CASSLTTGVYEQYF.